This T cell receptor (beta chain) was recovered during a study of control samples from healthy donors and cancer patients. Using immunoSEQ multiplex PCR, the repertoire was profiled, and TCRdb retains in-frame clones only, with some absent. The sample contains tens of thousands of clones, approximately 80% of which appear only once. The sample was blood. This clonotype was sampled from a man aged 25 to 45 in good health.

The DNA for the CDR3 is TGTGCCAGTACAGTGGGGGTGAGCACCGGGGAGCTGTTTTTT. Its protein is CASTVGVSTGELFF. The chain combines TRBV19 with TRBJ2-2; perhaps D is TRBD1 or TRBD2 (5 bases each). This CDR3 has 14 residues. CDR1 is LNHDA, CDR2 SQIVND, per germline (reference sequence). Deletions cut 7 bases from V and 4 bases from J, with 13 bases between. The entire variable domain, with the rest obtained from reference TRBV19 and TRBJ2-2, is as follows: DGGITQSPKYLFRKEGQNVTLSCEQNLNHDAMYWYRQDPGQGLRLIYYSQIVNDFQKGDIAEGYSVSREKKESFPLTVTSAQKNPTAFYLCASTVGVSTGELFFGEGSRLTVL.